These T cell receptor beta chains were read from a single sample in a study of cytomegalovirus exposure and HLA in healthy donors. Data came from immunoSEQ multiplex PCR; TCRdb stores just in-frame clones and leaves some out. The sample shows 100,000 to 150,000 clones, about 72% of them seen only once. Material: PBMCs. The receptors originated from a man aged 30-40 years in good health and CMV-seropositive. Each CDR3 is given with its conserved first and last residue. A D gene is named only where the DNA matches it firmly. The listing skips clone size in some rows; elsewhere it reads once, few, many or a size class.

TRBJ2-5 few TRBD2 TRBV10-2 TGCGCCAGCAGTGAGGATCTAGCGGGAGTGGGAGAGACCCAGTACTTC CASSEDLAGVGETQYF
TRBJ1-1 NA NA TRBV7-8 TGTGCCAGCAGCCAACAGGGAATGGGCAACACTGAAGCTTTCTTT CASSQQGMGNTEAFF
TRBJ2-7 few TRBD1 TRBV28 TGTGCCAGCAGCACCGGACAGGCTAACACAGGGGAGCAGTACTTC CASSTGQANTGEQYF
TRBJ1-1 few NA TRBV6-6 TGTGCCAGCAGTTACCCGGGGGGCGGAACTGAAGCTTTCTTT CASSYPGGGTEAFF
TRBJ1-5 NA TRBD1 TRBV28 TGTGCCAGCAGTTCGATCCGGGACAGGGTCAGGTCCCAGCATTTT CASSSIRDRVRSQHF
TRBJ2-5 NA TRBD2 TRBV27 TGTGCCAGCAAGAAAAGTTCTGCGGCTAGCGGGAACCAAGAGACCCAGTACTTC CASKKSSAASGNQETQYF
TRBJ1-4 NA NA TRBV15 TGTGCCACCAGTAGAGGAGGGTTTGGTGAAAAACTGTTTTTT CATSRGGFGEKLFF
TRBJ1-2 few NA TRBV5-1 TGCGCCAGCAGCCCTTGGGGCGTGGTAACAGCCGGCTACACCTTC CASSPWGVVTAGYTF
TRBJ1-2 NA TRBD1 TRBV2 TGTGCCAGCAGTGCGGGACAGGGAGTGTTCTATGGCTACACCTTC CASSAGQGVFYGYTF
TRBJ2-1 NA TRBD2 TRBV7-9 TGTGCCAGCAGCCTCCATAGCGGGAGGGCCCACAATGAGCAGTTCTTC CASSLHSGRAHNEQFF
TRBJ1-6 NA NA TRBV6-5 TGTGCCAGCAGTTACCGGAATTCACCCCTCCACTTT CASSYRNSPLHF
TRBJ2-3 once TRBD1 TRBV28 TGTGCCAGCAGTCTCCGACAGGGTAGGGGCACAGATACGCAGTATTTT CASSLRQGRGTDTQYF
TRBJ2-6 NA TRBD2 TRBV28 TGTGCCAGCAGCCCGACTAGCGGGAGGGCCCTCGGTGGGGCCAACGTCCTGACTTTC CASSPTSGRALGGANVLTF
TRBJ2-5 NA NA TRBV7-9 TGTGCCAGCAGCCTCGGACCTCTCAGGGACCAGTACTTC CASSLGPLRDQYF
TRBJ1-1 NA NA TRBV7-3 TGTGCCAGCAGCGCCCAGGGTTACACTGAAGCTTTCTTT CASSAQGYTEAFF
TRBJ1-2 NA NA TRBV29-1 TGCAGCGTTGATACGGGGGGGTATGGCTACACCTTC CSVDTGGYGYTF
TRBJ2-1 NA TRBD2 TRBV15 TGTGCCACCTGGGTTGCGGGAGTTGGCGAGCAGTTCTTC CATWVAGVGEQFF
TRBJ1-2 NA NA TRBV5-1 TGCGCCAGCAGCTTCGACAATTACGGCTACACCTTC CASSFDNYGYTF
TRBJ2-5 NA TRBD1 TRBV7-9 TGTGCCAGCAGCTTTATAGGGGGCGTAGAGACCCAGTACTTC CASSFIGGVETQYF
TRBJ2-7 few NA TRBV2 TGTGCCAGCAGTTTTCGGAGGGAGGCCCCCTACGAGCAGTACTTC CASSFRREAPYEQYF